The clone carrying this TCR beta chain was seen many times. Its antigen is still unknown. The sample originates from a study of T cells in Graves' hyperthyroidism and ophthalmopathy. Overall study findings and caveats: Progression to ophthalmopathy was predicted a median of roughly 6.6 months early.

Between the trimmed V and J ends, which lost 0 bases and 4 bases, there was a span of 9 bases. The germline gives CDR1 SGHAT, CDR2 FQNNGV. The CDR3 extends over 14 amino acids. A lack of ophthalmopathy progression within 18 months defined stable Graves' hyperthyroidism. Amplified TCR beta CDR3 regions came from RNA transcripts. TCR CDR3 underwent first-round RT-PCR with the HTBI primer set. MiXCR, run by TCRdb on the multiplex PCR reads, gives a single entry per CDR3 protein. Seen here are 600,000 to 650,000 distinct CDR3 sequences, about a sixth observed once, and the top ten hold about 3.8%. Sequencing was done on a sample of blood. V usage is TRBV11-2 and J usage is TRBJ1-2, with no clear D. This sequence was found in a woman in her 30s with Graves' hyperthyroidism. The CDR3 region is CASSLEQGLYGYTF. DNA for the CDR3: TGTGCCAGCAGCTTAGAGCAAGGCCTCTATGGCTACACCTTC.